The present T cell receptor beta chain was sequenced within a study of vaccination and CD4 T cells after COVID-19. Study background: SARS-CoV-2 had been detected by nasal swab PCR in convalescent patients; roughly nine were mild, one severe. The interval from dose two to post-vaccine sampling had a median of about 72 days, and it ranged from 14 to 241. Six male and four female convalescents took part, two of them Hispanic.

The CDR3 consists of 16 residues. The germline V and J ends were trimmed by 6 bases and 3 bases, with 23 bases remaining between them. Germline assignment: CDR1 DFQATT and CDR2 SNEGSKA (reference sequence). Treatment given: 10-day PBMC culture with coronavirus spike peptide pools or control peptides (ViraFEST assay). It was with about 10 IU/ml IL-2 and approximately 9.7 ug/ml peptide pools that roughly 2.2 million PBMCs per well were cultured. At the Johns Hopkins FTIC core, DNA taken from cultured CD4+ T cells was sequenced by way of the Oncomine TCR Beta short-read assay. TCRdb called the PCR reads again in MiXCR, with one record for every CDR3 protein. The table records around 10,000 distinct CDR3 sequences, over 35% of them present only once. In its sample, this clonotype was seen a few times. Its antigen is still unknown.

The material sequenced was CD4+ T cells from blood, cultured in vitro. The clonotype was recovered from a human donor who had recovered from COVID-19. The J gene is TRBJ2-5, the V gene TRBV20-1, with D possibly matching TRBD1 (6 bases). The CDR3, as DNA: TGCAGTGCCCCTGAAGGTGGCTCCTACAGGGAAGAGACCCAGTACTTC. The encoded protein is CSAPEGGSYREETQYF.